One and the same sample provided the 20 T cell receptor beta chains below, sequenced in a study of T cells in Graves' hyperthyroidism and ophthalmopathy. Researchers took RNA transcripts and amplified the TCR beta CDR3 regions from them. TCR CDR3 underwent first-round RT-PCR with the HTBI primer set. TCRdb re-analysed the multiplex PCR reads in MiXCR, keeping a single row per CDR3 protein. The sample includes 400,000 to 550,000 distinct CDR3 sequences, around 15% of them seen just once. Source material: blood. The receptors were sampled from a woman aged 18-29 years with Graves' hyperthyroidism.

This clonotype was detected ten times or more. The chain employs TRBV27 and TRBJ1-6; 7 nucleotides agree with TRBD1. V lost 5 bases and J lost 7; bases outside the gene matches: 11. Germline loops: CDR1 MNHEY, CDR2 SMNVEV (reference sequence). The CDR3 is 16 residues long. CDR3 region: CASSPDPGGANSPLHF. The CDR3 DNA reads TGTGCCAGCAGTCCCGATCCAGGGGGTGCGAATTCACCCCTCCACTTT.

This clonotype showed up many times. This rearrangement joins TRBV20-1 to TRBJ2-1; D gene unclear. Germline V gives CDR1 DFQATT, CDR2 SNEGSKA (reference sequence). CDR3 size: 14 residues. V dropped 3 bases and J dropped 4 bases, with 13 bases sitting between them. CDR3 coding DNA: TGCAGTGCTAGGGATAATATAGGGTACAATGAGCAGTTCTTC. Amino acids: CSARDNIGYNEQFF.

The DNA of the CDR3 is TGTGCCAGCAGCCCCGGGGAGACGGCGCGGAACACCATATATTTT. This translates into CASSPGETARNTIYF. V usage is TRBV9 and J usage is TRBJ1-3; D is unresolved. In germline, CDR1 is SGDLS, CDR2 YYNGEE. Trimming stripped 4 bases from V and 7 bases from J, with 18 bases between. The CDR3 is made up of 15 amino acids.

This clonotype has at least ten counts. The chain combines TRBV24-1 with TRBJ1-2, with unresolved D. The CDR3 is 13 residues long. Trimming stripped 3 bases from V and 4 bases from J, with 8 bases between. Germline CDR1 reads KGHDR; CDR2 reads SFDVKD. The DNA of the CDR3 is TGTGCCACCAGTGATGGGAGCCTCTATGGCTACACCTTC. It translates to CATSDGSLYGYTF.

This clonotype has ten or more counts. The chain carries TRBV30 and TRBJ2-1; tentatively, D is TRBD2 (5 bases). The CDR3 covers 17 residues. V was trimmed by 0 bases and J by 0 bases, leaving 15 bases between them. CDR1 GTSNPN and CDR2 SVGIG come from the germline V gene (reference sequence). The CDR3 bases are TGTGCCTGGAGTGTACCCCCTCGGACTGTCTCCTACAATGAGCAGTTCTTC. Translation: CAWSVPPRTVSYNEQFF.

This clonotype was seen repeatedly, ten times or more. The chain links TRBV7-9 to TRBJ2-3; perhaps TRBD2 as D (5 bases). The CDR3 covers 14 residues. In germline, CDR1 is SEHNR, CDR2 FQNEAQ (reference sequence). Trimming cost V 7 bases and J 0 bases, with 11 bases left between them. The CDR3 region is CASTSRVSTDTQYF. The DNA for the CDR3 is TGTGCCAGCACCTCGAGGGTCAGCACAGATACGCAGTATTTT.

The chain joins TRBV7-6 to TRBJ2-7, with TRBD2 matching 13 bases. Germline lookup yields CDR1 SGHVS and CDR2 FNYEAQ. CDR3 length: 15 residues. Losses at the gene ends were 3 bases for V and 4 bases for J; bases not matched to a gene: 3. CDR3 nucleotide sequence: TGTGCCAGCAGCTTGGAGACTAGCGGGAGGTACGAGCAGTACTTC. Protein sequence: CASSLETSGRYEQYF. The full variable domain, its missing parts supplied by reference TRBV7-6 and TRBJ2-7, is GAGVSQSPRYKVTKRGQDVALRCDPISGHVSLYWYRQALGQGPEFLTYFNYEAQQDKSGLPNDRFSAERPEGSISTLTIQRTEQRDSAMYRCASSLETSGRYEQYFGPGTRLTVT.

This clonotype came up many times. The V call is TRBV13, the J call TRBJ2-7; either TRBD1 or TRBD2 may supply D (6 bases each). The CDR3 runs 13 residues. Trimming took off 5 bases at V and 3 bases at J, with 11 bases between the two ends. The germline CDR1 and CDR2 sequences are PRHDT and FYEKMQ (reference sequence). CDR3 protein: CASSRRGIYEQYV. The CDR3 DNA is TGTGCCAGCAGCCGGAGGGGGATCTACGAGCAGTACGTC.

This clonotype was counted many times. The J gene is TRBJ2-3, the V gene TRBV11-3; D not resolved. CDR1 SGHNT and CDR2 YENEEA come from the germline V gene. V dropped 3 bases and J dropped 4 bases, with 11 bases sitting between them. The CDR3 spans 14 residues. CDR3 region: CASSFSSGSDTQYF. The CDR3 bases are TGTGCCAGCAGCTTCTCGTCGGGCTCAGATACGCAGTATTTT. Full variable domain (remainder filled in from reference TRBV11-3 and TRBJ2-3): EAGVVQSPRYKIIEKKQPVAFWCNPISGHNTLYWYLQNLGQGPELLIRYENEEAVDDSQLPKDRFSAERLKGVDSTLKIQPAELGDSAVYLCASSFSSGSDTQYFGPGTRLTVL.

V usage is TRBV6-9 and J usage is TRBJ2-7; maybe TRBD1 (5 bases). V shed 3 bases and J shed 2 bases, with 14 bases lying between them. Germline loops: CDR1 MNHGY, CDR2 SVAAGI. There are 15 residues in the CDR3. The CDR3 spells CASSYATGVPYEQYF. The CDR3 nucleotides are TGTGCCAGCAGTTACGCAACAGGAGTACCCTACGAGCAGTACTTC.

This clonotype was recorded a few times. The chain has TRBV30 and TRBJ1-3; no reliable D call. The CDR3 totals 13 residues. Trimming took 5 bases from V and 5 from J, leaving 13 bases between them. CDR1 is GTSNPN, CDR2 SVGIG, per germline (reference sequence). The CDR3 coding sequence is TGTGCCTGGTATGCAGCGGATCGAAACACCATATATTTT. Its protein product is CAWYAADRNTIYF.

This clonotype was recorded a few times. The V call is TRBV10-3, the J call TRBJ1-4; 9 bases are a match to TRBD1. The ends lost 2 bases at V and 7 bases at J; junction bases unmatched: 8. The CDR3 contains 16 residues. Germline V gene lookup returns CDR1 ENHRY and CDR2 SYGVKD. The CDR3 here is CAISEHPGQGGEKLFF. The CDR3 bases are TGTGCCATCAGTGAGCACCCGGGACAGGGAGGTGAAAAACTGTTTTTT.

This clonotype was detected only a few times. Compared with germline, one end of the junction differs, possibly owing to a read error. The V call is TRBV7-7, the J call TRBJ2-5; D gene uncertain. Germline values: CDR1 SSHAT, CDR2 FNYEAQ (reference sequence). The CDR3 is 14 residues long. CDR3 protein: CASSLLGNQETQYF. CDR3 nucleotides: TGTGCTAGCAGCTTATTGGGGAACCAAGAGACCCAGTACTTC.

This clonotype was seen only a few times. The CDR3 loop is CASSLGDFSYNEQFF. The CDR3 coding sequence is TGTGCCAGCAGCCTCGGGGACTTCTCCTACAATGAGCAGTTCTTC. V is TRBV7-9 and J is TRBJ2-1, with D perhaps TRBD2 (6 bases). Trimming pared 5 bases from V and 0 bases from J, leaving 11 bases between. The CDR3 totals 15 residues. Germline lookup yields CDR1 SEHNR and CDR2 FQNEAQ (reference sequence).

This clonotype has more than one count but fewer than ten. In DNA form, the CDR3 reads TGTGCCAGCAGCTTAACGGGAAAGGGTCCAGATACGCAGTATTTT. This codes for CASSLTGKGPDTQYF. The J gene is TRBJ2-3, the V gene TRBV7-3; D remains ambiguous. The CDR3 runs to 15 residues. Germline V CDR1 and CDR2: SGHTA, FQGTGA. Trimming shortened V by 0 bases and J by 4 bases, and 11 bases separated the two germline ends. The complete variable domain, with remaining parts taken from reference TRBV7-3 and TRBJ2-3, reads GAGVSQTPSNKVTEKGKYVELRCDPISGHTALYWYRQSLGQGPEFLIYFQGTGAADDSGLPNDRFFAVRPEGSVSTLKIQRTERGDSAVYLCASSLTGKGPDTQYFGPGTRLTVL.

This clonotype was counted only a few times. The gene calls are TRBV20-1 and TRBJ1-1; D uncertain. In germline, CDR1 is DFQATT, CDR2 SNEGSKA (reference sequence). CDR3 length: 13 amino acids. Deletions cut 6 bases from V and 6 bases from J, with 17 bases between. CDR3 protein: CSANALKGSEAFF. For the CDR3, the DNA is TGCAGTGCAAACGCTTTAAAGGGTTCTGAAGCTTTCTTT.

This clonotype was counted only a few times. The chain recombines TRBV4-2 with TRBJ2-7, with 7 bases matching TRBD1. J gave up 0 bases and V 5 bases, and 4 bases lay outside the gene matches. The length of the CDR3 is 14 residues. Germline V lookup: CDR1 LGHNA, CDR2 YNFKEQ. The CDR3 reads CASSSDRVSYEQYF. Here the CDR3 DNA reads TGTGCCAGCAGCAGCGACAGGGTCTCCTACGAGCAGTACTTC.

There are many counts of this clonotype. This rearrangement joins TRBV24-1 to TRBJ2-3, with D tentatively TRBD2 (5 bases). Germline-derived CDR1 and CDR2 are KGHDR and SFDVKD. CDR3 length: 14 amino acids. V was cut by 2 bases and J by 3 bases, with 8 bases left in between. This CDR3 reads CATSDSERTDTQYF. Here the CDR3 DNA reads TGTGCCACCAGTGATTCGGAGCGGACAGATACGCAGTATTTT.

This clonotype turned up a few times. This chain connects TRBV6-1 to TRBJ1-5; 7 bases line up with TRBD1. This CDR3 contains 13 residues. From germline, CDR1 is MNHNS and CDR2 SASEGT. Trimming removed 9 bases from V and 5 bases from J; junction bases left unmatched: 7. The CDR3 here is CASQGGGDQPQHF. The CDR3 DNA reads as TGTGCCAGTCAGGGGGGGGGGGATCAGCCCCAGCATTTT.

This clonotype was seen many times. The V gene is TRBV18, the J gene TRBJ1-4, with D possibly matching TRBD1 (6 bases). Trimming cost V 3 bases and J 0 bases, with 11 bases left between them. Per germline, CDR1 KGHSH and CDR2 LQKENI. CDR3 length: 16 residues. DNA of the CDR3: TGTGCCAGCTCACCGAAAGGGGGGACAACTAATGAAAAACTGTTTTTT. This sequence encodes CASSPKGGTTNEKLFF.